Following are 12 T cell receptor beta chains from one sample sequenced in a study of Ad26.COV2.S vaccination and SARS-CoV-2 variants. Noted treatment: around 19 received Ad26.COV2.S at low or high dose, single or two shots; 5 received placebo; per-sample allocation not given. Sampling occurred on day 63 after the first vaccine or placebo injection. Clones were read by immunoSEQ multiplex PCR, and TCRdb kept only the in-frame ones, dropping some. This table holds some 400,000 clones, 89% found once. The sample was peripheral blood, taken in a trial of Ad26.COV2.S vaccine versus placebo. The receptors here all came from a person aged 18-60 years who received the Ad26.COV2.S COVID-19 vaccine or a placebo.

This sequence joins TRBV2 and TRBJ2-5; 12 bases agree with TRBD1. In germline, CDR1 is SNHLY, CDR2 FYNNEI. Trimming at V came to 11 bases and at J to 5 bases, leaving 12 bases not matched to a gene. The CDR3 sequence is 15 residues long. This CDR3 is CAGARDRGRGETQYF. CDR3 DNA: TGTGCCGGCGCCCGGGACAGGGGGCGAGGGGAGACCCAGTACTTC.

This chain joins TRBV9 and TRBJ2-5; D gene unclear. The germline V gene has CDR1 SGDLS and CDR2 YYNGEE. This CDR3 spans 15 amino acids. The V end lost 2 bases, the J end lost 1 base, and 12 bases lay between the germline ends. CDR3 sequence (DNA): TGTGCCAGCAGCGTCGGCGATCTAGGCCAAGAGACCCAGTACTTC. Translating it yields CASSVGDLGQETQYF.

The chain carries TRBV4-2 and TRBJ2-7; D is unresolved. Germline V gives CDR1 LGHNA, CDR2 YNFKEQ. Trimming stripped 0 bases from V and 3 bases from J, with 9 bases between. There are 14 residues in the CDR3. The CDR3 protein is CASSQESVSYEQYF. CDR3 nucleotide sequence: TGTGCCAGCAGCCAAGAAAGCGTAAGCTACGAGCAGTACTTC.

This clone was picked up one time. The genes are TRBV30 and TRBJ1-6, with a possible D match to TRBD1 (6 bases). Germline V gene sequence: CDR1 GTSNPN, CDR2 SVGIG (reference sequence). The CDR3 is 16 amino acids. Trimming left V 3 bases short and J 7 bases short, with 19 bases between. Here the CDR3 DNA reads TGTGCCTGGAGCTCATACAGGGACGTCAGGAATTCACCCCTCCACTTT. It encodes CAWSSYRDVRNSPLHF.

This clone was recorded a few times. The chain combines TRBV21-1 with TRBJ1-1. TRBV21-1 is reported as a pseudogene. CDR3 length equals 13 residues. CDR3 region: CASSRAGSTEAFF. CDR3 bases: TGTGCCAGCAGCAGGGCAGGGAGCACTGAAGCTTTCTTT.

The chain links TRBV5-5 to TRBJ1-1, with 7 nucleotides matching TRBD1. V lost 5 bases to trimming and J lost 1 base; unmatched junction nucleotides: 8. The CDR3 has 15 amino acids. The germline V gene has CDR1 SGHKS and CDR2 YYEKEE (reference sequence). For the CDR3, the DNA is TGTGCCAGCAGACTCGGACAGGCAGGGAACACTGAAGCTTTCTTT. As protein: CASRLGQAGNTEAFF.

The genes are TRBV5-5 and TRBJ2-2; 7 nucleotides agree with TRBD1. CDR3 length equals 16 residues. V lost 4 bases and J lost 6; bases outside the gene matches: 12. CDR1 SGHKS and CDR2 YYEKEE come from the germline V gene (reference sequence). The CDR3 bases are TGTGCCAGCAGCCCTGAGGACAGGACCAGACCCGGGGAGCTGTTTTTT. Translated: CASSPEDRTRPGELFF.

The gene calls are TRBV19 and TRBJ1-5, with D maybe TRBD1 (5 bases). The CDR3 extends over 14 amino acids. V dropped 8 bases and J dropped 6 bases, with 17 bases sitting between them. Germline lookup yields CDR1 LNHDA and CDR2 SQIVND (reference sequence). The CDR3 nucleotides are TGTGCCAGTGCCCATAGCCAGGGCGGTCAGCCCCAGCATTTT. Encoded protein: CASAHSQGGQPQHF. Using reference TRBV19 and TRBJ1-5 for the parts outside the CDR3, the full variable domain is DGGITQSPKYLFRKEGQNVTLSCEQNLNHDAMYWYRQDPGQGLRLIYYSQIVNDFQKGDIAEGYSVSREKKESFPLTVTSAQKNPTAFYLCASAHSQGGQPQHFGDGTRLSIL.

The rearrangement joins TRBV7-3 to TRBJ1-1; 7 bases map to TRBD1. V trimming: 4 bases; J trimming: 0 bases; junction bases outside the gene matches: 5. The CDR3 totals 15 residues. The germline V gene has CDR1 SGHTA and CDR2 FQGTGA. Written as DNA, the CDR3 is TGTGCCAGCAGCTCTTCGGGACAGATGAACACTGAAGCTTTCTTT. Translating it yields CASSSSGQMNTEAFF. The full variable domain, its missing parts supplied by reference TRBV7-3 and TRBJ1-1, is GAGVSQTPSNKVTEKGKYVELRCDPISGHTALYWYRQSLGQGPEFLIYFQGTGAADDSGLPNDRFFAVRPEGSVSTLKIQRTERGDSAVYLCASSSSGQMNTEAFFGQGTRLTVV.

In DNA, the CDR3 is TGTGCCAGCTCACCGAATTTCGGGACGGTCAACACTGAAGCTTTCTTT. Translating gives CASSPNFGTVNTEAFF. The V and J genes are TRBV18 and TRBJ1-1; D possibly corresponds to TRBD1 (5 bases). The CDR3 contains 16 residues. V was clipped by 3 bases and J by 2 bases, with 16 bases between them. From germline, CDR1 is KGHSH and CDR2 LQKENI.

The chain employs TRBV11-2 and TRBJ1-1; D gene uncertain. CDR1 is SGHAT and CDR2 is FQNNGV in the germline V gene. The germline V and J ends were trimmed by 3 bases and 1 base, with 12 bases remaining between them. This CDR3 has 15 residues. The DNA of the CDR3 is TGTGCCAGCAGCTTTAGTGGCAGTGCGAACACTGAAGCTTTCTTT. Translated, it gives CASSFSGSANTEAFF.

The chain is built from TRBV7-2 and TRBJ1-2, with D perhaps matching TRBD1 (6 bases). This CDR3 is built from 13 residues. CDR1 is SGHTA and CDR2 is FQGNSA in the germline V gene. Trimming removed 5 bases at V and 4 bases at J, with 11 bases between. The chain's CDR3 is CASSAEQGYGYTF. For the CDR3, the DNA is TGTGCCAGCAGCGCAGAACAGGGCTATGGCTACACCTTC.